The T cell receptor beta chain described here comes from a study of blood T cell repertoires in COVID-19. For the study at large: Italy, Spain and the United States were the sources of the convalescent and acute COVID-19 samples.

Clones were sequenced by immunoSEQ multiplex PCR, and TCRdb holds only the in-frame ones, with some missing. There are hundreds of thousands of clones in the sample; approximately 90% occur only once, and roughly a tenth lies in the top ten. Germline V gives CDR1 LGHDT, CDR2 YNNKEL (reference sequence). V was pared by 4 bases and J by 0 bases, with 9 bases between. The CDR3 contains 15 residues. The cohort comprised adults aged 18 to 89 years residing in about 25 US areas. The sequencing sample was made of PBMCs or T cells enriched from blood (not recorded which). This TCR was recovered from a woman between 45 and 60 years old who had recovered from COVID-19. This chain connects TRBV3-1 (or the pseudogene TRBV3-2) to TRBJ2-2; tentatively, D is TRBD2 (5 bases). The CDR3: CASSRSGANTGELFF. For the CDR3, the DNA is TGTGCCAGCAGCCGGAGCGGCGCGAACACCGGGGAGCTGTTTTTT.